This T cell receptor beta chain derives from a study of CD8 T cells in ankylosing spondylitis (TCRdb year 2017). Turning to the overall study: The study profiled T cell receptor beta repertoires in healthy donors and ankylosing spondylitis patients to find disease-linked TCR variants. Peripheral blood was sampled, and synovial fluid was also collected from ankylosing spondylitis patients. The full study cohort comprised 20 to 30 ankylosing spondylitis patients and some 100 healthy donors.

The paper as a whole reports these results and caveats: The disease-linked clones were reported as significantly enriched in matched synovial fluid samples from ankylosing spondylitis patients. Some motif variants were previously reported in synovial fluid and blood of reactive arthritis patients, suggesting common disease-initiation mechanisms. Blood from ankylosing spondylitis patients appeared to be characterized by a TCR beta motif composed of eight highly homologous amino acid variants. The disease-linked clones had a CD8+ phenotype and were found at relatively low frequencies in peripheral blood.

The sequencer was an Illumina HiSeq 2500. Quantitative 5'-RACE with molecular barcodes was the method used to prepare the TCR beta libraries. As for the original processing: To identify disease-linked TCR variants, a new computational method was used, one built on a probabilistic model of VDJ rearrangement. The public reads were reanalyzed by TCRdb: fastp trimming at Q25, MiXCR alignment, in-frame beta chains only. Rows with a matching CDR3 protein are joined into one entry that keeps the most common DNA and genes. These V and J calls originate from TCRdb's pipeline instead of the authors' own analysis. Across this sample there are about 800,000 distinct CDR3 sequences, with 10% to 15% seen only once. The ten top clones hold about 0.5% of the sample. This clonotype was picked up many times. Its target antigen remains unknown. No base quality values were provided; no much bigger clone lies one nucleotide off.

CDR1 and CDR2 (ENHRY, SYGVKD) derive from the germline V gene. The CDR3 measures 13 amino acids from cysteine to phenylalanine. The read is trimmed to its CDR3 DNA, 39 bases read in frame from base 1. Trimming at the junction amounts to 6 bases on V and 4 bases on J, and the germline ends lie 13 bases apart. The material sequenced was blood, either unsorted or a sorted T cell fraction (not recorded which). The sequence derives from a male donor with ankylosing spondylitis. Here the chain combines TRBV10-3 and TRBJ2-7, and possibly TRBD2, on 6 matching bases. The CDR3 region reads CAIRPRTTYEQYF. The nucleotide sequence reads TGTGCCATCAGACCCCGGACTACTTACGAGCAGTACTTC.